The 20 T cell receptor beta chains presented below share a single source sample, sequenced in a study of vaccination effects on CD4 cells after COVID-19 (dated by TCRdb to between 2021 and 2023). Antigens for these TCRs are unknown. Library preparation employed the immunoSEQ multiplex PCR assay. Sourced from immuneACCESS, this table was stored by TCRdb with only in-frame sequences that have V and J called. A share of the clones is absent; for the studies checked, an unresolved V gene accounts for under half, and the remainder has no known explanation. This sample gives about 24,000 clones in total; about 74% of them show up just once. Around 10% of the sample goes to the ten largest clones. In the ViraFEST assay, PBMC were stimulated with viral peptide pools, and antigen-specific CD4+ T cell clonotypes were then identified by expansion using TCR sequencing. After less than 13 days of culture, CD4+ T cells were isolated with the EasySep CD4+ T cell isolation kit. Healthy vaccine recipients had no prior SARS-CoV-2 infection, confirmed by negative nucleocapsid antibodies before and after vaccination.

The specimen comprised CD4+ T cells from PBMCs cultured with HCoV-NL63 spike peptides, sampled before COVID-19 vaccination. The intended sense of this specimen's cell subset or site label: HCoV-NL63 spike overlapping peptide pool stimulation. The origin of the receptors is a human donor who received a COVID-19 vaccine.

This sequence joins TRBV19 and TRBJ1-1; TRBD1 agrees at 12 bases. The ends lost 7 bases at V and 5 bases at J; junction bases unmatched: 8. CDR1 is LNHDA and CDR2 is SQIVND in the germline V gene (reference sequence). The CDR3 contains 15 residues. The CDR3 here is CASMGDRGLWTEAFF. The DNA of the CDR3 is TGTGCCAGTATGGGGGACAGGGGGCTATGGACTGAAGCTTTCTTT. Combining the CDR3 with reference TRBV19 and TRBJ1-1 gives the whole variable domain DGGITQSPKYLFRKEGQNVTLSCEQNLNHDAMYWYRQDPGQGLRLIYYSQIVNDFQKGDIAEGYSVSREKKESFPLTVTSAQKNPTAFYLCASMGDRGLWTEAFFGQGTRLTVV.

The genes are TRBV10-3 and TRBJ2-1, with 10 bases identical to TRBD2. V was clipped by 6 bases and J by 5 bases; unmatched bases: 7. The CDR3 loop spans 15 amino acids. Germline V gene data show CDR1 as ENHRY and CDR2 as SYGVKD. The CDR3 is CAIRAPGLAHNEQFF. CDR3 DNA sequence: TGTGCCATCAGAGCTCCGGGACTAGCGCACAATGAGCAGTTCTTC.

V is TRBV18 and J is TRBJ1-2; the D is unclear. Germline V lookup: CDR1 KGHSH, CDR2 LQKENI. Trimming left V 2 bases short and J 4 bases short, with 8 bases between. There are 13 residues in the CDR3. The CDR3 nucleotides read TGTGCCAGCTCACCAGACCAGCGCTATGGCTACACCTTC. Translating it yields CASSPDQRYGYTF.

Relative to its sample, this clone is medium-sized. The rearrangement joins TRBV7-2 to TRBJ2-5; D is possibly TRBD2 (6 bases). V was trimmed by 3 bases and J by 7 bases, leaving 21 bases between them. Germline V lookup: CDR1 SGHTA, CDR2 FQGNSA. The CDR3 loop spans 16 amino acids. The CDR3 region is CASSLLTGTVMWTQYF. CDR3 DNA sequence: TGTGCCAGCAGCTTGTTGACCGGGACTGTCATGTGGACCCAGTACTTC.

This clone appeared a few times. The rearrangement uses TRBV4-1 and TRBJ2-7, with 10 bases lining up with TRBD1. With V trimmed by 5 bases and J by 5 bases, 9 bases remained unmatched. CDR1 MGHRA and CDR2 YSYEKL come from the germline V gene. The CDR3 loop spans 15 amino acids. The CDR3, as DNA: TGCGCCAGCAGCTCCCGGGACAGGGGACTCCACGAGCAGTACTTC. It is translated as CASSSRDRGLHEQYF.

This chain uses TRBV2 with TRBJ2-5; 11 bases match TRBD2. Germline lookup yields CDR1 SNHLY and CDR2 FYNNEI. The CDR3 sequence is 19 residues long. Germline trimming cut 3 bases from V and 5 bases from J; bases unmatched to any gene: 17. In DNA, the CDR3 is TGTGCCAGCAGTGATCTAGCCCTGGGACTAGCGGTACCCGGGGAGACCCAGTACTTC. Encoded protein: CASSDLALGLAVPGETQYF.

The chain joins TRBV4-1 to TRBJ2-3, with 9 bases aligning to TRBD2. The germline V gene has CDR1 MGHRA and CDR2 YSYEKL. The V gene end was trimmed by 6 bases and the J gene end by 2 bases; junction bases not matched to a gene: 3. The CDR3 runs to 14 residues. Here the CDR3 DNA reads TGCGCCAGCAGACTAGCGGGTATCACAGATACGCAGTATTTT. This sequence encodes CASRLAGITDTQYF.

V usage is TRBV7-9 and J usage is TRBJ2-1, with D possibly being TRBD2 (6 bases). The length of the CDR3 is 13 residues. Germline loops: CDR1 SEHNR, CDR2 FQNEAQ (reference sequence). Trimming took 7 bases from V and 7 from J, leaving 14 bases between them. For the CDR3, the DNA is TGTGCCAGCAAGGGGAGCGGGTGGAATGAGCAGTTCTTC. It is translated as CASKGSGWNEQFF.

The chain combines TRBV30 with TRBJ1-1; D is unclear. The V and J ends lost 0 bases and 1 base respectively, with 9 bases between them. Germline-derived CDR1 and CDR2 are GTSNPN and SVGIG (reference sequence). The CDR3 spans 14 residues. The CDR3 sequence: CAWSVNRRNTEAFF. DNA of the CDR3: TGTGCCTGGAGTGTAAATCGGAGGAACACTGAAGCTTTCTTT.

J is TRBJ2-5 and V is TRBV6-6, with 10 bases identical to TRBD2. The CDR3 extends over 16 amino acids. CDR1 MNHNY and CDR2 SVGAGI come from the germline V gene (reference sequence). V shed 2 bases, J shed 4 bases, and the junction held 7 bases outside the gene matches. The CDR3 DNA follows: TGTGCCAGCAGTTACGCTAGCGGGAGCGGTAGAGAGACCCAGTACTTC. This gives the protein CASSYASGSGRETQYF.

The gene calls are TRBV6-5 and TRBJ1-4, with D perhaps TRBD1 (5 bases). The CDR3 spans 13 residues. Germline-derived CDR1 and CDR2 are MNHEY and SVGAGI. The V gene lost 7 bases and the J gene lost 6 bases, with 12 bases spanning the gap. The CDR3 loop reads CASTRTRDEKLFF. In DNA form, the CDR3 reads TGTGCCAGCACTAGGACAAGGGATGAAAAACTGTTTTTT.

The rearrangement links TRBV30 to TRBJ1-3; D might be TRBD1 (5 bases). From germline, CDR1 is GTSNPN and CDR2 SVGIG (reference sequence). This CDR3 has 14 residues. Trimming cost V 4 bases and J 0 bases, with 10 bases left between them. CDR3 region: CAWIRANSGNTIYF. The CDR3 coding sequence is TGTGCCTGGATCAGGGCCAACTCTGGAAACACCATATATTTT.

This chain uses TRBV2 with TRBJ1-2; 11 bases agree with TRBD1. CDR1 SNHLY and CDR2 FYNNEI come from the germline V gene. This CDR3 contains 14 residues. Trimming at V came to 5 bases and at J to 2 bases, leaving 1 base not matched to a gene. The CDR3, as DNA: TGTGCCAGCAGTCGGACAGGGGGCAACTATGGCTACACCTTC. Translating gives CASSRTGGNYGYTF.

This clone has a single count. The CDR3 DNA sequence: TGCAGCGCCGAGACCGGGAGGGCCGGAGAGCAGTTCTTC. This gives the protein CSAETGRAGEQFF. This chain connects TRBV29-1 to TRBJ2-1, with 8 nucleotides matching TRBD2. There are 13 residues in the CDR3. J lost 10 bases, V lost 7 bases, and 12 bases had no gene match. Per germline, CDR1 SQVTM and CDR2 ANQGSEA.

The genes are TRBV20-1 and TRBJ1-1; D may be TRBD1 (5 bases). V was pared by 3 bases and J by 4 bases, with 15 bases between. CDR1 and CDR2 (germline): DFQATT, SNEGSKA (reference sequence). This CDR3 has 14 amino acids. CDR3 in amino acids: CSASFGAGSTEAFF. For the CDR3, the DNA is TGCAGTGCTAGTTTCGGGGCGGGGAGCACTGAAGCTTTCTTT.

This clone showed up just a few times. This rearrangement joins TRBV5-1 to TRBJ1-6; weak D call: TRBD1 (5 bases). The germline V and J ends were trimmed by 1 base and 10 bases, with 9 bases remaining between them. There are 13 residues in the CDR3. Germline values: CDR1 SGHRS, CDR2 YFSETQ. In nucleotides, the CDR3 is TGCGCCAGCAGCTTGAACCGGGACTCACCCCTCCACTTT. It encodes CASSLNRDSPLHF.

This clone was seen only a few times. Other DNA sequences of this sample code for an identical CDR3. The chain couples TRBV15 to TRBJ1-5; unclear D gene. The length of the CDR3 is 12 residues. The germline V gene encodes CDR1 LNHNV and CDR2 YYDKDF (reference sequence). Trimming took 0 bases from V and 4 from J, leaving 1 base between them. The CDR3 coding sequence is TGTGCCACCAGCAGAGATAATCAGCCCCAGCATTTT. This translates into CATSRDNQPQHF.

V gene TRBV19 combines with J gene TRBJ1-3; TRBD1 might be the D (6 bases). V lost 3 bases and J 3 bases, leaving 12 bases between the germline ends. This CDR3 contains 15 residues. CDR1 and CDR2 (germline): LNHDA, SQIVND (reference sequence). The CDR3 here is CASSIVGAYGNTIYF. The CDR3 bases are TGTGCCAGTAGTATTGTGGGGGCGTATGGAAACACCATATATTTT.

The CDR3, as DNA: TGCGCCAGCAGCCAAGCGGGCGGGGGGGCCCGGGAGACCCAGTACTTC. Its protein is CASSQAGGGARETQYF. This chain links TRBV4-1 with TRBJ2-5; 9 positions match TRBD2. The CDR3 has 16 residues. V gave up 1 base and J gave up 5 bases; unmatched junction bases: 8. Germline CDR1 and CDR2: MGHRA and YSYEKL.

This clone was found once. V gene TRBV3-1 (or the pseudogene TRBV3-2) combines with J gene TRBJ2-1; D is undetermined. This CDR3 spans 14 amino acids. Germline loops: CDR1 LGHDT, CDR2 YNNKEL (reference sequence). Between the trimmed V and J ends, which lost 1 base and 4 bases, there was a span of 8 bases. CDR3 nucleotide sequence: TGTGCCAGCAGCCAAGTTTACGGGTACAATGAGCAGTTCTTC. Its translation is CASSQVYGYNEQFF.